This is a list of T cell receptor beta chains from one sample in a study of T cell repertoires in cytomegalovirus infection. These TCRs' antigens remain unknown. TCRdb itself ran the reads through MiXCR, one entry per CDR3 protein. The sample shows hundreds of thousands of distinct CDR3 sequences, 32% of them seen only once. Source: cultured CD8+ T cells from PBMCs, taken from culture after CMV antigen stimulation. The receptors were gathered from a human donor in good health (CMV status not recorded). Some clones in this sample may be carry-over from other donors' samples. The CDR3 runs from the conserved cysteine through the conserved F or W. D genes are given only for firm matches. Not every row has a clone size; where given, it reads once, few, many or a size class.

cdr3_nt: TGTGCCAGCAGCCACGCCCGGGACAGACGTAATGAAAAACTGTTTTTT
cdr3_aa: CASSHARDRRNEKLFF
clone_size: few
j_call: TRBJ1-4
v_call: TRBV14
d_call: TRBD1
cdr3_length: 16

cdr3_nt: TGTGCCAGCAGTGCCCGAAGGACAGGGAGAAATCAGCCCCAGCATTTT
cdr3_aa: CASSARRTGRNQPQHF
clone_size: few
j_call: TRBJ1-5
v_call: TRBV6-1
d_call: TRBD1
cdr3_length: 16

cdr3_nt: TGTGCCAGTAGTATCCTCGCGGGACAGAACACTGAAGCTTTCTTT
cdr3_aa: CASSILAGQNTEAFF
clone_size: few
j_call: TRBJ1-1
v_call: TRBV19
d_call: .
cdr3_length: 15

cdr3_nt: TGTGCCACCAGTGATGTTGGGGGACCCTCCTACAATGAGCAGTTCTTC
cdr3_aa: CATSDVGGPSYNEQFF
clone_size: .
j_call: TRBJ2-1
v_call: TRBV24-1
d_call: .
cdr3_length: 16

cdr3_nt: TGTGCCAGCAGCCCCGCCGGCGGTTGGGCTGAAGCTTTCTTT
cdr3_aa: CASSPAGGWAEAFF
clone_size: .
j_call: TRBJ1-1
v_call: TRBV7-9
d_call: .
cdr3_length: 14

cdr3_nt: TGTGCCAGCAGCCCCCTAACAGGGAGCTCCTACAATGAGCAGTTCTTC
cdr3_aa: CASSPLTGSSYNEQFF
clone_size: .
j_call: TRBJ2-1
v_call: TRBV7-4
d_call: .
cdr3_length: 16

cdr3_nt: TGTGCCAGCAGCTCCTTACAGGATCAGCCCCAGCATTTT
cdr3_aa: CASSSLQDQPQHF
clone_size: few
j_call: TRBJ1-5
v_call: TRBV7-9
d_call: .
cdr3_length: 13

cdr3_nt: TGTGCCAGCAGTGAAGTTCTAGACTACCTTTATGGCTACACCTTC
cdr3_aa: CASSEVLDYLYGYTF
clone_size: few
j_call: TRBJ1-2
v_call: TRBV6-1
d_call: .
cdr3_length: 15

cdr3_nt: TGTGCCATCCTGACGAGGGAACAAGAGACCCAGTACTTC
cdr3_aa: CAILTREQETQYF
clone_size: .
j_call: TRBJ2-5
v_call: TRBV2
d_call: .
cdr3_length: 13

cdr3_nt: TGTGCCAGCAGCCCAGGCGGCTCGGGTGAGCAGTTCTTC
cdr3_aa: CASSPGGSGEQFF
clone_size: few
j_call: TRBJ2-1
v_call: TRBV5-6
d_call: .
cdr3_length: 13

cdr3_nt: TGTGCCAGCAGCCCCTCGTTCAGGGGAGACTATGGCTACACCTTC
cdr3_aa: CASSPSFRGDYGYTF
clone_size: .
j_call: TRBJ1-2
v_call: TRBV7-6
d_call: .
cdr3_length: 15

cdr3_nt: TGTGCCAGCAGATGGGGTACCTACAATGAGCAGTTCTTC
cdr3_aa: CASRWGTYNEQFF
clone_size: few
j_call: TRBJ2-1
v_call: TRBV12-3/TRBV12-4
d_call: .
cdr3_length: 13

cdr3_nt: TGTGCCATCCCTCGCCGCGAGGACACCGGGGAGCTGTTTTTT
cdr3_aa: CAIPRREDTGELFF
clone_size: .
j_call: TRBJ2-2
v_call: TRBV6-1
d_call: .
cdr3_length: 14

cdr3_nt: TGTGCCAGCAGCTTAAGTAGGGGGCCCACTGAAGCTTTCTTT
cdr3_aa: CASSLSRGPTEAFF
clone_size: few
j_call: TRBJ1-1
v_call: TRBV13
d_call: TRBD1
cdr3_length: 14

cdr3_nt: TGTGCCACCAGTGATTACCTAGACAGGATACAAGAGACCCAGTACTTC
cdr3_aa: CATSDYLDRIQETQYF
clone_size: .
j_call: TRBJ2-5
v_call: TRBV24-1
d_call: .
cdr3_length: 16

cdr3_nt: TGTGCCAGCAGCGAGACTAGCGACCAAGAGACCCAGTACTTC
cdr3_aa: CASSETSDQETQYF
clone_size: .
j_call: TRBJ2-5
v_call: TRBV12-3/TRBV12-4
d_call: TRBD2
cdr3_length: 14

cdr3_nt: TGTGCCAGCAGTTCTCCGGACAGGGCTGAAAAACTGTTTTTT
cdr3_aa: CASSSPDRAEKLFF
clone_size: .
j_call: TRBJ1-4
v_call: TRBV6-2/TRBV6-3
d_call: TRBD1
cdr3_length: 14

cdr3_nt: TGCAGTGCTAGAGATCCAGCGGGGGGTCTCAATGAGCAGTTCTTC
cdr3_aa: CSARDPAGGLNEQFF
clone_size: .
j_call: TRBJ2-1
v_call: TRBV20-1
d_call: TRBD2
cdr3_length: 15

cdr3_nt: TGTGCCAGCAGCTTTTGGGGTACCTCTGGGGCCAACGTCCTGACTTTC
cdr3_aa: CASSFWGTSGANVLTF
clone_size: .
j_call: TRBJ2-6
v_call: TRBV5-3
d_call: .
cdr3_length: 16

cdr3_nt: TGTGCCAGCACCCAATGGTATAGCGGGGGGGATACGCAGTATTTT
cdr3_aa: CASTQWYSGGDTQYF
clone_size: few
j_call: TRBJ2-3
v_call: TRBV2
d_call: TRBD2
cdr3_length: 15

cdr3_nt: TGTGCCAGCAGTTTAGCCAGGGACTCTAACTATGGCTACACCTTC
cdr3_aa: CASSLARDSNYGYTF
clone_size: .
j_call: TRBJ1-2
v_call: TRBV12-3/TRBV12-4
d_call: .
cdr3_length: 15

cdr3_nt: TGTGCCAGCAGCCTAGGGACAGGGGGAGATACGCAGTATTTT
cdr3_aa: CASSLGTGGDTQYF
clone_size: many
j_call: TRBJ2-3
v_call: TRBV19
d_call: TRBD1
cdr3_length: 14

cdr3_nt: TGTGCCAGCAGTTTAGCGGGACAGGGGTCCATCTTC
cdr3_aa: CASSLAGQGSIF
clone_size: .
j_call: TRBJ1-2
v_call: TRBV12-3/TRBV12-4
d_call: TRBD1
cdr3_length: 12

cdr3_nt: TGTGCCAGCAGCTTACGGGCCGGGGCAGAAGGCTACGAGCAGTACTTC
cdr3_aa: CASSLRAGAEGYEQYF
clone_size: .
j_call: TRBJ2-7
v_call: TRBV13
d_call: .
cdr3_length: 16

cdr3_nt: TGTGCCAGTAGTCCCCGGGCGTTAGGGAAAAACCCTGAAGCTTTCTTT
cdr3_aa: CASSPRALGKNPEAFF
clone_size: .
j_call: TRBJ1-1
v_call: TRBV19
d_call: .
cdr3_length: 16

cdr3_nt: TGTGCCAGCAGCTCAGGGACTAGCACTTGGTACGAGCAGTACTTC
cdr3_aa: CASSSGTSTWYEQYF
clone_size: .
j_call: TRBJ2-7
v_call: TRBV7-6
d_call: TRBD2
cdr3_length: 15

cdr3_nt: TGCAGTGCTAGAGTTTTGAGCGGGGGTAGCAATCAGCCCCAGCATTTT
cdr3_aa: CSARVLSGGSNQPQHF
clone_size: .
j_call: TRBJ1-5
v_call: TRBV20-1
d_call: .
cdr3_length: 16

cdr3_nt: TGTGCCAGCAGTGAAGCGCATGGGGGTCAAGAGACCCAGTACTTC
cdr3_aa: CASSEAHGGQETQYF
clone_size: few
j_call: TRBJ2-5
v_call: TRBV2
d_call: .
cdr3_length: 15

cdr3_nt: TGTGCCAGCAGCCAACGAAATCGAATCGGATGGGGCTCCTACAATGAGCAGTTCTTC
cdr3_aa: CASSQRNRIGWGSYNEQFF
clone_size: few
j_call: TRBJ2-1
v_call: TRBV3-1
d_call: .
cdr3_length: 19

cdr3_nt: TGCGCCAGCAGCCAAGAATGGACAGGGGGCCTCGGGTATGGCTACACCTTC
cdr3_aa: CASSQEWTGGLGYGYTF
clone_size: .
j_call: TRBJ1-2
v_call: TRBV4-1
d_call: TRBD1
cdr3_length: 17

cdr3_nt: TGTGCCAGCAGTCCTACTACAGGGGGAAGCTACGAGCAGTACTTC
cdr3_aa: CASSPTTGGSYEQYF
clone_size: .
j_call: TRBJ2-7
v_call: TRBV2
d_call: TRBD1
cdr3_length: 15

cdr3_nt: TGTGCCAGCAGCCGTGGACTAGCGGGGGAGTTCGAAGAGACCCAGTACTTC
cdr3_aa: CASSRGLAGEFEETQYF
clone_size: many
j_call: TRBJ2-5
v_call: TRBV7-6
d_call: TRBD2
cdr3_length: 17

cdr3_nt: TGTGCCAGCAGTCCGCTTAGCAATCAGCCCCAGCATTTT
cdr3_aa: CASSPLSNQPQHF
clone_size: .
j_call: TRBJ1-5
v_call: TRBV28
d_call: .
cdr3_length: 13

cdr3_nt: TGTGCCAGCAGTGAGGCTAGCGGGTACTACGAGCAGTACTTC
cdr3_aa: CASSEASGYYEQYF
clone_size: once
j_call: TRBJ2-7
v_call: TRBV6-1
d_call: TRBD2
cdr3_length: 14

cdr3_nt: TGCAGTGCTAGAGATCCCATTGGACAGGAGATGGATGGCTACACCTTC
cdr3_aa: CSARDPIGQEMDGYTF
clone_size: .
j_call: TRBJ1-2
v_call: TRBV20-1
d_call: TRBD1
cdr3_length: 16

cdr3_nt: TGTGCCAGCAGAGGGACAGGGGGCGTCCAAGAGACCCAGTACTTC
cdr3_aa: CASRGTGGVQETQYF
clone_size: few
j_call: TRBJ2-5
v_call: TRBV27
d_call: TRBD1
cdr3_length: 15

cdr3_nt: TGTGCCAGCAGCCTTCTCCACACCGGGGAGCTGTTTTTT
cdr3_aa: CASSLLHTGELFF
clone_size: .
j_call: TRBJ2-2
v_call: TRBV5-4
d_call: .
cdr3_length: 13

cdr3_nt: TGTGCCAGCACTATAGTCTTCCGGAAAGGCGAGGAACTGTTTTTT
cdr3_aa: CASTIVFRKGEELFF
clone_size: once
j_call: TRBJ1-4
v_call: TRBV6-5
d_call: .
cdr3_length: 15

cdr3_nt: TGTGCCACCGAAAATCACAGGGGAGTGGCTGAAGCTTTCTTT
cdr3_aa: CATENHRGVAEAFF
clone_size: few
j_call: TRBJ1-1
v_call: TRBV6-6
d_call: TRBD1
cdr3_length: 14

cdr3_nt: TGTGCCAGCAGCCTGGACAAAAGCTCCTATAATTCACCCCTCCACTTT
cdr3_aa: CASSLDKSSYNSPLHF
clone_size: .
j_call: TRBJ1-6
v_call: TRBV9
d_call: .
cdr3_length: 16

cdr3_nt: TGTGCCAGCAGCCCAAACCAACAGGGGGATCGGAACATTCAGTACTTC
cdr3_aa: CASSPNQQGDRNIQYF
clone_size: few
j_call: TRBJ2-4
v_call: TRBV5-6
d_call: TRBD1
cdr3_length: 16

cdr3_nt: TGTGCCAGCAGCTTAGCGGGGGGAGACAATGAGCAGTTCTTC
cdr3_aa: CASSLAGGDNEQFF
clone_size: many
j_call: TRBJ2-1
v_call: TRBV7-3
d_call: TRBD2
cdr3_length: 14

cdr3_nt: TGTGCCAGCCGCAAACTAGCGGGGGGGCACAATGAGCAGTTCTTC
cdr3_aa: CASRKLAGGHNEQFF
clone_size: many
j_call: TRBJ2-1
v_call: TRBV7-6
d_call: TRBD2
cdr3_length: 15

cdr3_nt: TGTGCCAGCCATTGGGCCTACGAGCAGTACTTC
cdr3_aa: CASHWAYEQYF
clone_size: .
j_call: TRBJ2-7
v_call: TRBV2
d_call: .
cdr3_length: 11

cdr3_nt: TGCAGCGTACGATCTGGGGACACTGAAGCTTTCTTT
cdr3_aa: CSVRSGDTEAFF
clone_size: few
j_call: TRBJ1-1
v_call: TRBV29-1
d_call: .
cdr3_length: 12

cdr3_nt: TGTGCCATCAGTGAGTCTGCAGGGCTCACTGAAGCTTTCTTT
cdr3_aa: CAISESAGLTEAFF
clone_size: few
j_call: TRBJ1-1
v_call: TRBV10-3
d_call: .
cdr3_length: 14

cdr3_nt: TGTGCCAGCAGGCGAAGGGGGGATTCAAAGGGGGAGACCCAGTACTTC
cdr3_aa: CASRRRGDSKGETQYF
clone_size: many
j_call: TRBJ2-5
v_call: TRBV7-2
d_call: .
cdr3_length: 16

cdr3_nt: TGTGCCAGCAGTGAAGGGACAGTCTATGGCTACACCTTC
cdr3_aa: CASSEGTVYGYTF
clone_size: few
j_call: TRBJ1-2
v_call: TRBV25-1
d_call: TRBD1
cdr3_length: 13

cdr3_nt: TGTGCCAGCAGCCCCTTGACAGGGGTGATCGGGGAGCTGTTTTTT
cdr3_aa: CASSPLTGVIGELFF
clone_size: few
j_call: TRBJ2-2
v_call: TRBV6-5
d_call: TRBD1
cdr3_length: 15

cdr3_nt: TGTGCCAGCAGCTTAATAGGGACAGACTACCAAGAGACCCAGTACTTC
cdr3_aa: CASSLIGTDYQETQYF
clone_size: .
j_call: TRBJ2-5
v_call: TRBV7-6
d_call: TRBD1
cdr3_length: 16

cdr3_nt: TGTGCCACCCATAGCGGGGGGTACACAGATACGCAGTATTTT
cdr3_aa: CATHSGGYTDTQYF
clone_size: .
j_call: TRBJ2-3
v_call: TRBV27
d_call: TRBD2
cdr3_length: 14

cdr3_nt: TGTGCCAGCAGTTTGGGTGGGGTGCCTAACTATGGCTACACCTTC
cdr3_aa: CASSLGGVPNYGYTF
clone_size: .
j_call: TRBJ1-2
v_call: TRBV27
d_call: .
cdr3_length: 15

cdr3_nt: TGTGCCAGCAGTTTTGTAGCGGGGGCGAACACCGGGGAGCTGTTTTTT
cdr3_aa: CASSFVAGANTGELFF
clone_size: .
j_call: TRBJ2-2
v_call: TRBV28
d_call: TRBD2
cdr3_length: 16

cdr3_nt: TGTGCCAGCACCTTCGGGACTAGCGGCACAGATACGCAGTATTTT
cdr3_aa: CASTFGTSGTDTQYF
clone_size: few
j_call: TRBJ2-3
v_call: TRBV12-3/TRBV12-4
d_call: TRBD2
cdr3_length: 15

cdr3_nt: TGTGCCATTCGTCCCGGAAACACTGAAGCTTTCTTT
cdr3_aa: CAIRPGNTEAFF
clone_size: .
j_call: TRBJ1-1
v_call: TRBV19
d_call: .
cdr3_length: 12

cdr3_nt: TGTGCCAGCTTCGACGGAGAGGCCAAAAACATTCAGTACTTC
cdr3_aa: CASFDGEAKNIQYF
clone_size: .
j_call: TRBJ2-4
v_call: TRBV5-4
d_call: .
cdr3_length: 14

cdr3_nt: TGTGCCAGTAGCCCCATGGGCTCCGGACAGATCGATAATTCACCCCTCCACTTT
cdr3_aa: CASSPMGSGQIDNSPLHF
clone_size: few
j_call: TRBJ1-6
v_call: TRBV19
d_call: .
cdr3_length: 18

cdr3_nt: TGTGCCAGTAGTCCCCCACGAGCGGAGCTAGTCGATGAGCAGTTCTTC
cdr3_aa: CASSPPRAELVDEQFF
clone_size: .
j_call: TRBJ2-1
v_call: TRBV19
d_call: .
cdr3_length: 16

cdr3_nt: TGTGCCAGCAGCGGCCAGGGGACCCTCGAGCAGTACTTC
cdr3_aa: CASSGQGTLEQYF
clone_size: .
j_call: TRBJ2-7
v_call: TRBV7-9
d_call: .
cdr3_length: 13